This record looks at one TCR beta chain sequence and its context. As originally analysed: Estimates of nucleated cell counts were drawn from the amplification of reference gene primers. Data came from immunoSEQ multiplex PCR; TCRdb stores just in-frame clones and leaves some out. The V and J calls and clone size were taken over from that table, and D and trimming were inferred from the DNA. The sample has 85,000 to 95,000 clones, approximately 90% seen once. This entry comes from a study of blood T cell repertoires in COVID-19. Across the whole study: PBMCs, B-cell-depleted T cells, or T cells were the source of the cDNA or gDNA that made up the material.

CDR3 length: 16 residues. The germline V and J ends were trimmed by 3 bases and 9 bases, with 19 bases remaining between them. Germline loops: CDR1 SGDLS, CDR2 YYNGEE. V gene TRBV9 combines with J gene TRBJ1-6; D is unclear. The sequence was collected from a man aged 55-75 years with acute or convalescent COVID-19. The sequenced sample consisted of peripheral blood. The CDR3 is CASSASSPLAGSPLHF. In nucleotides, the CDR3 is TGTGCCAGCAGCGCCTCCTCGCCCCTGGCGGGTTCACCCCTCCACTTT.